These 15 T cell receptor beta chains were all obtained from the same sample, sequenced in a study of chemoradiotherapy in HPV16-positive cancers. The protocol was immunoSEQ multiplex PCR, while the TCRdb copy is restricted to in-frame clones and leaves out a portion. Seen here are approximately 12,000 clones, 70% to 90% observed once, and the top ten hold 2.8%. The input for sequencing was blood, taken from a patient who underwent chemoradiotherapy. These receptors were obtained from a human donor with HPV-associated anogenital cancer.

This chain connects TRBV6-1 to TRBJ1-5; TRBD1 aligns across 10 bases. This CDR3 has 15 residues. Germline V gives CDR1 MNHNS, CDR2 SASEGT. Trimming cost V 6 bases and J 5 bases; bases outside gene matches: 7. The CDR3 nucleotides read TGTGCCAGCAGGCCCGGGACAGGGGATTATCAGCCCCAGCATTTT. Amino acid sequence: CASRPGTGDYQPQHF.

This rearrangement joins TRBV10-3 to TRBJ2-1; the D is unclear. CDR3 length equals 11 residues. V lost 6 bases and J lost 5, with 5 bases in between. CDR1 and CDR2 from the germline V gene are ENHRY and SYGVKD. The CDR3 sequence is CAISQNNEQFF. CDR3 coding DNA: TGTGCCATCAGCCAAAACAATGAGCAGTTCTTC.

This sequence joins TRBV5-1 and TRBJ1-1, with D maybe TRBD1 (5 bases). V dropped 4 bases and J dropped 3 bases, with 16 bases sitting between them. Looked up from germline, CDR1 is SGHRS and CDR2 is YFSETQ. The CDR3 is 15 residues long. For the CDR3, the DNA is TGCGCCAGCAGCCCTCCGGAGGGAGGGGACACTGAAGCTTTCTTT. It encodes CASSPPEGGDTEAFF.

The CDR3 here is CASSLRVDGPYGRTF. In nucleotides, the CDR3 is TGTGCCAGCAGCTTGCGTGTTGACGGTCCGTATGGGAGGACCTTC. V and J are TRBV5-4 and TRBJ1-2; D unclear. There are 15 residues in the CDR3. Germline loops: CDR1 SGHNT, CDR2 YYREEE (reference sequence). V was clipped by 1 base and J by 14 bases, with 24 bases between them.

The chain combines TRBV7-8 with TRBJ1-5; D is unclear. The V end was cut by 0 bases, the J end by 0 bases, with 9 bases between. The CDR3 is 16 amino acids. Germline CDR1 and CDR2: SGHVS and FQNEAQ. The chain's CDR3 is CASSLAPSDSNQPQHF. The CDR3 coding sequence is TGTGCCAGCAGCTTAGCCCCCTCAGATAGCAATCAGCCCCAGCATTTT.

Here the CDR3 reads CASSRSAGRTRSGYTF. For the CDR3, the DNA is TGTGCCAGTAGTAGGTCGGCAGGGCGGACGCGGAGTGGCTACACCTTC. The chain joins TRBV19 to TRBJ1-2; TRBD1 is a possible D gene (5 bases). Per germline, CDR1 LNHDA and CDR2 SQIVND (reference sequence). With 4 bases removed from V and 7 bases from J, the gap between germline ends came to 22 bases. The CDR3 loop spans 16 amino acids.

The chain combines TRBV30 with TRBJ1-5; 10 positions agree with TRBD1. The CDR3 spans 16 residues. V shed 2 bases, J shed 2 bases, and the junction held 6 bases outside the gene matches. Germline loops: CDR1 GTSNPN, CDR2 SVGIG (reference sequence). The CDR3 DNA follows: TGTGCCTGGAGTCGGACAGGGGGAAGGGGCAATCAGCCCCAGCATTTT. Protein: CAWSRTGGRGNQPQHF.

The chain has TRBV14 and TRBJ2-2, with D possibly called TRBD1 or TRBD2 (5 bases each). The CDR3 sequence is 16 residues long. V was shortened by 3 bases and J by 3 bases, with 14 bases between the two germline ends. From germline, CDR1 is SGHDN and CDR2 FVKESK. CDR3 loop: CASSQREGFHTGELFF. The CDR3 coding sequence is TGTGCCAGCAGCCAGAGAGAGGGGTTCCACACCGGGGAGCTGTTTTTT.

This chain joins TRBV7-2 and TRBJ2-5; 8 bases are shared with TRBD1. Trimming at V came to 5 bases and at J to 5 bases, leaving 10 bases not matched to a gene. The CDR3 extends over 15 amino acids. Germline V CDR1 and CDR2: SGHTA, FQGNSA. CDR3 protein: CASSEQGAPWETQYF. For the CDR3, the DNA is TGTGCCAGCAGCGAGCAGGGGGCCCCTTGGGAGACCCAGTACTTC.

This clone was picked up one time. The chain combines TRBV30 with TRBJ2-5, with 7 bases aligning to TRBD2. V was clipped by 2 bases and J by 1 base; unmatched bases: 4. Germline V gene sequence: CDR1 GTSNPN, CDR2 SVGIG (reference sequence). The CDR3 loop spans 14 amino acids. CDR3 nucleotides: TGTGCCTGGAGTCACGGGGGGACCCAAGAGACCCAGTACTTC. It translates to CAWSHGGTQETQYF.

This chain joins TRBV7-9 and TRBJ1-6, with D hard to call. V was cut by 4 bases and J by 13 bases, with 11 bases left in between. This CDR3 spans 12 amino acids. Germline V gene sequence: CDR1 SEHNR, CDR2 FQNEAQ (reference sequence). CDR3 in amino acids: CASSYWGEPLHF. In nucleotides, the CDR3 is TGTGCCAGCAGCTACTGGGGAGAGCCCCTCCACTTT.

This clone has just one count. The rearrangement links TRBV6-4 to TRBJ2-1, with 11 bases fitting TRBD2. CDR3 length equals 19 residues. Germline CDR1 reads MRHNA; CDR2 reads SNTAGT. V lost 5 bases, J lost 0 bases, and 12 bases stayed unmatched. The CDR3 is CASSRRVAGGTSSYNEQFF. For the CDR3, the DNA is TGTGCCAGCAGTCGTCGGGTAGCGGGGGGGACGAGCTCCTACAATGAGCAGTTCTTC.

The chain employs TRBV18 and TRBJ1-2; tentatively, D is TRBD1 (5 bases). The CDR3 covers 14 residues. The V gene's germline CDR1 is KGHSH and CDR2 LQKENI. Deletions cut 3 bases from V and 2 bases from J, with 10 bases between. The DNA of the CDR3 is TGTGCCAGCTCACCTTCCGGGGGGAACTATGGCTACACCTTC. This codes for CASSPSGGNYGYTF.

The chain recombines TRBV19 with TRBJ1-2; 8 bases align to TRBD1. Trimming took 8 bases from V and 8 from J; bases not matched to a gene: 7. Germline V gene sequence: CDR1 LNHDA, CDR2 SQIVND (reference sequence). The CDR3 sequence is 12 residues long. The CDR3 DNA reads TGTGCCAGTCTCGACAGGGGAGAGGGCTACACCTTC. It is translated as CASLDRGEGYTF.

The chain uses TRBV2 and TRBJ1-5; 9 bases map to TRBD1. This CDR3 contains 17 residues. The junction had 10 bases not matched to a gene; V was cut back by 6 bases and J by 1 base. CDR1 and CDR2 (germline): SNHLY, FYNNEI. In DNA form, the CDR3 reads TGTGCCAGCAGCGAGTGGGGACAGGGTCCGAGCAATCAGCCCCAGCATTTT. This translates into CASSEWGQGPSNQPQHF.